The 4 T cell receptor beta chains given below trace back to one sample, sequenced in a study of identical twins (dated by TCRdb to about 2016). The library was obtained by 5' RACE. These reads were obtained on an Illumina HiSeq 2000. TCRdb trimmed the raw reads at Q25, called clones with MiXCR and kept productive beta chains. Merged by CDR3 protein, the rows form single entries marked with the most common genes and DNA. In this sample the table shows some 1,600,000 distinct CDR3 sequences, under 35% of which occur a single time. 0.25% to 0.3% of the sample belongs to the ten largest clones. Sequences were obtained from cord blood. These TCRs come from a newborn girl in good health.

The chain employs TRBV3-1 and TRBJ2-3; D tentatively reads TRBD1 or TRBD2 (5 bases each). Trimming took 1 base from V and 5 from J, leaving 13 bases between them. The CDR3 consists of 15 residues. Germline V gives CDR1 LGHDT, CDR2 YNNKEL (reference sequence). The CDR3 sequence: CASSQGPGPGDTQYF. DNA for the CDR3: TGTGCCAGCAGCCAAGGTCCGGGGCCCGGAGATACGCAGTATTTT.

The chain joins TRBV20-1 to TRBJ2-3; D is undetermined. CDR1 is DFQATT and CDR2 is SNEGSKA in the germline V gene (reference sequence). The V end was cut by 2 bases, the J end by 3 bases, with 15 bases between. This CDR3 is built from 15 residues. The CDR3 here is CSARIPVPRTDTQYF. The CDR3 DNA follows: TGCAGTGCTAGAATCCCAGTCCCTAGGACAGATACGCAGTATTTT.

The rearrangement uses TRBV6-1 and TRBJ1-1, with D possibly matching TRBD1 (5 bases). Trimming took off 7 bases at V and 2 bases at J, with 17 bases between the two ends. Germline CDR1 is MNHNS and CDR2 is SASEGT. The CDR3 totals 15 residues. CDR3 DNA: TGTGCCAGCACTTGGGTATCTGGGGCCAACACTGAAGCTTTCTTT. Encoded protein: CASTWVSGANTEAFF.

The chain has TRBV5-6 and TRBJ2-3, with 15 nucleotides matching TRBD2. The CDR3 runs to 16 residues. V was pared by 5 bases and J by 7 bases, with 8 bases of the junction left unmatched. Germline assignment: CDR1 SGHDT and CDR2 YYEEEE. The CDR3 loop reads CASSWTSGGAVHTQYF. The CDR3, as DNA: TGTGCCAGCAGTTGGACTAGCGGGGGGGCCGTGCATACGCAGTATTTT. Full variable domain (remainder filled in from reference TRBV5-6 and TRBJ2-3): DAGVTQSPTHLIKTRGQQVTLRCSPKSGHDTVSWYQQALGQGPQFIFQYYEEEERQRGNFPDRFSGHQFPNYSSELNVNALLLGDSALYLCASSWTSGGAVHTQYFGPGTRLTVL.